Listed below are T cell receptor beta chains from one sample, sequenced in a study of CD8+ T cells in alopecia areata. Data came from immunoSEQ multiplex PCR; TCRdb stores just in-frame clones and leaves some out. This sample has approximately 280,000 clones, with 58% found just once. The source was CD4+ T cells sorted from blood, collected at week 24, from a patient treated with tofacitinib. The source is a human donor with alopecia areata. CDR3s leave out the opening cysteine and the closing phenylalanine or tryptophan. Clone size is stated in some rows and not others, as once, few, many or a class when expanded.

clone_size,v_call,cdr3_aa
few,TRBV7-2,ASSLAATTNEKLF
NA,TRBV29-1,AGRKSGEAF
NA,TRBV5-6,ASSYEIGAGGNGYT
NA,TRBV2,ASSEQGEQPQH
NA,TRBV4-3,ASSTGGETQY
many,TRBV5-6,ASSFPAGNADTQY
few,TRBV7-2,ASRTGGRAEAF
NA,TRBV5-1,ASSLVRGGEQY
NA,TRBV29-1,SVGFVLMNTEAF
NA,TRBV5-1,ASSLGQGLETQY
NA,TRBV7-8,ASSLAEPSTDTQY
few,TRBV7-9,ASSPVGAGYGYT
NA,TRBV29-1,SAEAGTGNGYT
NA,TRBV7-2,ASSLVVRTNIQY
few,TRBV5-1,ASSATGQGNTGELF
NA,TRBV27,ASSGSGYEQY
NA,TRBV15,ATSRSQRTNEQY
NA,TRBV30,AWSVRQRGELF
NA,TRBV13,ASSRLDSRTEAF
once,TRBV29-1,SVDDSTEAF
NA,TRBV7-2,ASSLMLGSSGNTIY
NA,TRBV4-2,ASSRARGDEQF
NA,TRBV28,ASTQGSYEQY
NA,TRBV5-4,ASSSASRVRETQY
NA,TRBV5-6,ASSFYRTVEETQY
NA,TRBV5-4,ASSLDSHGNTEAF
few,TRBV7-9,ASSISGGRNIQY
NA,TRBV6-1,ASSEQGGGTEAF
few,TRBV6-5,ASSRLRGGETQY
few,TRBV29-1,SVSKGEGYEQY
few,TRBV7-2,ASSLLQGGEQY
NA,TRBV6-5,ASSRGRDTEAF
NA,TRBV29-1,SVDGQGANEQF
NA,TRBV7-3,ASTQETQY
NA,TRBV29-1,SVGQGFRRETQY
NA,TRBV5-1,ASSVESSGANVLT
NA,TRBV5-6,ASSLSGTAGYT
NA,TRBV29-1,SVERQGYDYGYT
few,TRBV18,ASSPGRGDSYEQY
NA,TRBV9,ASSVVPGGEQF
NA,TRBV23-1,ASSQVTSYQETQY
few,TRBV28,ASTSALNTGELF
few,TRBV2,ASRTSYEPEAF
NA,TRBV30,AWNSGLYTEAF
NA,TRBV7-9,ASSLGAGTLHNEQF
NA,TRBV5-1,ASSLELNPYNEQF
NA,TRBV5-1,ASRRTYYNEQF
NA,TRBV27,ASKGQGNNEQF
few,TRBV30,AWSNSGVVEQF
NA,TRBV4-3,ASSQDFGPVGGYT
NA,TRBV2,ASSDQQGATDTQY
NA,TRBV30,AWSDPGRNTEAF
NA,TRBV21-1,ASTHESGSQETQY
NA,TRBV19,ASLLAGNSNQPQH
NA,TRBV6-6,ASSDTGTEAF